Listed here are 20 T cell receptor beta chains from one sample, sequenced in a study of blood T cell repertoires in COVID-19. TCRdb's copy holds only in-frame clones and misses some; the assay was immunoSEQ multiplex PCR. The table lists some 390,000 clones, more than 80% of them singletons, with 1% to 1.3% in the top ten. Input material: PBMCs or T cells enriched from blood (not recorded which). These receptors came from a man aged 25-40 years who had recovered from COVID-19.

The CDR3 DNA reads TGTGCCTCCTCGGACAGGGTTCATTCACCCCTCCACTTT. Encoded protein: CASSDRVHSPLHF. V is TRBV30 and J is TRBJ1-6; 8 bases are shared with TRBD1. Germline V CDR1 and CDR2: GTSNPN, SVGIG (reference sequence). The CDR3 loop spans 13 amino acids. V was clipped by 7 bases and J by 8 bases; unmatched bases: 7.

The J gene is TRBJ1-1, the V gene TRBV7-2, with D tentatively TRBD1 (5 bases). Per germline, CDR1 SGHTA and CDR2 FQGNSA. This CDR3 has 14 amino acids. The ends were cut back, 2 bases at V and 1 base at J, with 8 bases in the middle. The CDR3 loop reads CASSLLRGNTEAFF. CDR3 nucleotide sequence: TGTGCCAGCAGCTTACTAAGGGGGAACACTGAAGCTTTCTTT.

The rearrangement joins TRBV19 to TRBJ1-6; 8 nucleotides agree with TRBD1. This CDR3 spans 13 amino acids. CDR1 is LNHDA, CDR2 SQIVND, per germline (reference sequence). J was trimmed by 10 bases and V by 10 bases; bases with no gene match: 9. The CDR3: CAIRDRSRSPLHF. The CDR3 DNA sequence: TGTGCCATTAGGGACAGGTCCAGGTCACCCCTCCACTTT.

The CDR3 nucleotides read TGTGCCAGCAGCTTCGACAGAGTCCTTTCCTACGAGCAGTACTTC. Amino acids: CASSFDRVLSYEQYF. The genes are TRBV7-2 and TRBJ2-7; D is possibly TRBD1 (5 bases). CDR3 length: 15 amino acids. Germline CDR1 is SGHTA and CDR2 is FQGNSA. Trimming cost V 3 bases and J 1 base, with 13 bases left between them.

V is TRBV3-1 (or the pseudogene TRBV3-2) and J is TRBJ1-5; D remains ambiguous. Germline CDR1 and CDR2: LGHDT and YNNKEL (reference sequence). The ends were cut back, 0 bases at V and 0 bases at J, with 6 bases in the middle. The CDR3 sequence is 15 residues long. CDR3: CASSQDTYSNQPQHF. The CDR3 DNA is TGTGCCAGCAGCCAAGACACCTATAGCAATCAGCCCCAGCATTTT.

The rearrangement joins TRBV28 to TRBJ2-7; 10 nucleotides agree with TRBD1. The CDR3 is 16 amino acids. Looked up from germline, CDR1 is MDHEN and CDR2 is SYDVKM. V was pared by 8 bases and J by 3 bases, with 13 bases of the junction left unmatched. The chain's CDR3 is CASRPRAGTGDYEQYF. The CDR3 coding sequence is TGTGCCAGCCGCCCGCGTGCCGGGACAGGGGACTACGAGCAGTACTTC.

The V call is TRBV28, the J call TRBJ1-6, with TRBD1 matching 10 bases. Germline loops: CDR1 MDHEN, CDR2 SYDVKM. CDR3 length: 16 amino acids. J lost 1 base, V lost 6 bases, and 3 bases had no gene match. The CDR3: CASRGQGISYNSPLHF. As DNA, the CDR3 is TGTGCCAGCAGGGGACAGGGGATTTCCTATAATTCACCCCTCCACTTT.

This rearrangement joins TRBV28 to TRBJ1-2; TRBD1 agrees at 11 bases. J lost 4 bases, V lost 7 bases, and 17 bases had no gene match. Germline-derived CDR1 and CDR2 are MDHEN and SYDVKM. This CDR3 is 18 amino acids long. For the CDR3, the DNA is TGTGCCAGCAATACCCCAGGACAGGGGGCTGGTTCGGCCTATGGCTACACCTTC. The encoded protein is CASNTPGQGAGSAYGYTF.

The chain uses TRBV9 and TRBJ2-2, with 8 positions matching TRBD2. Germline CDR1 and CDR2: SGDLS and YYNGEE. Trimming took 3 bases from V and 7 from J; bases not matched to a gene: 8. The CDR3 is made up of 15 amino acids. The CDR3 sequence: CASSAGLAGDGELFF. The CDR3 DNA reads TGTGCCAGCAGCGCAGGACTAGCTGGTGACGGGGAGCTGTTTTTT.

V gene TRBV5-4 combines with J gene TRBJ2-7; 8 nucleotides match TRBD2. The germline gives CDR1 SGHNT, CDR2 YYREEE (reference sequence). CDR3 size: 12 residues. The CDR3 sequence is CAFERENYEQYF. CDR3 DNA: TGTGCATTTGAGCGGGAGAATTACGAGCAGTACTTC.

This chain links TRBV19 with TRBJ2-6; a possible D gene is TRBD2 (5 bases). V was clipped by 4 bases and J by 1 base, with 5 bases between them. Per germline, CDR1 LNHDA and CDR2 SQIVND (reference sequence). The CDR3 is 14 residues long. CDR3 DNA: TGTGCCAGTAGTACGGGATCTGGGGCCAACGTCCTGACTTTC. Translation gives CASSTGSGANVLTF.

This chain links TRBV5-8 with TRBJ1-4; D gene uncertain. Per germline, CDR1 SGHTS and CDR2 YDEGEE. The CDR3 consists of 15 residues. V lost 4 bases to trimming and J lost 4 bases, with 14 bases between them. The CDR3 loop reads CASSSGRAVNEKLFF. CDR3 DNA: TGTGCCAGCAGCAGCGGCCGGGCCGTTAATGAAAAACTGTTTTTT.

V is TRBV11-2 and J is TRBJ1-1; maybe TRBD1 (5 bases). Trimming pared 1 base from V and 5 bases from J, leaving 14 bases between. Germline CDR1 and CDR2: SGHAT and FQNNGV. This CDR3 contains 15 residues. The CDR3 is CASSLALTGGTEAFF. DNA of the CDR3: TGTGCCAGCAGCTTAGCGTTAACCGGGGGGACTGAAGCTTTCTTT.

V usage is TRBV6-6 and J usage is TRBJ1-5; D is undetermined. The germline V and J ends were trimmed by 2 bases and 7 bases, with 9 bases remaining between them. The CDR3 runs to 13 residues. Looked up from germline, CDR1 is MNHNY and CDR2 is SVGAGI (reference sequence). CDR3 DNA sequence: TGTGCCAGCAGTTACGACTCCGGACAGCCCCAGCATTTT. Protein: CASSYDSGQPQHF.

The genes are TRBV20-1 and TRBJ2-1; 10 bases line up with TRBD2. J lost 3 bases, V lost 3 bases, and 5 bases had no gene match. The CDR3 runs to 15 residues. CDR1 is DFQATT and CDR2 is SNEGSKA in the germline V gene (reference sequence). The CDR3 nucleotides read TGCAGTGCTAGTCCTAGCGGGAGAGACTACAATGAGCAGTTCTTC. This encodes CSASPSGRDYNEQFF.

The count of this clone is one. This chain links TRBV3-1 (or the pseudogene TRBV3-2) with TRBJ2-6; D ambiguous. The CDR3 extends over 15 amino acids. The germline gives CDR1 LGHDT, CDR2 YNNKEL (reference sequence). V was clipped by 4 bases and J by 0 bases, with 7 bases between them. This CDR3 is CASSPQSSGANVLTF. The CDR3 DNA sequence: TGTGCCAGCAGCCCACAGAGCTCTGGGGCCAACGTCCTGACTTTC.

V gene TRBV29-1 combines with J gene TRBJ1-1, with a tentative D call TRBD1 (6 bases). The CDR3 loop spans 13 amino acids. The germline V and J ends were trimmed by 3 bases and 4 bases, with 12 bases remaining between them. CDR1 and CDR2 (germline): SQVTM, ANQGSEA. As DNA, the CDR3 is TGCAGCGTTGAGATATTAGGGGGCACTGAAGCTTTCTTT. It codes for CSVEILGGTEAFF.

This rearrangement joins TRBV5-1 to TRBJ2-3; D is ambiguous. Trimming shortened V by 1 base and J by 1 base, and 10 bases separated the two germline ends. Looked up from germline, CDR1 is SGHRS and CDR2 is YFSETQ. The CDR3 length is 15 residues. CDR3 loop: CASSLSPLGTDTQYF. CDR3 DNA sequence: TGCGCCAGCAGCTTGTCCCCCCTAGGCACAGATACGCAGTATTTT.

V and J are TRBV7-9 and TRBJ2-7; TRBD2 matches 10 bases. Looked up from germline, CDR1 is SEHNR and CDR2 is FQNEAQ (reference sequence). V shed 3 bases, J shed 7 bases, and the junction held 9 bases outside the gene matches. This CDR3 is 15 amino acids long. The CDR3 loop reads CASSFASSGSKEQYF. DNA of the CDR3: TGTGCCAGCAGCTTCGCCTCTAGCGGGAGTAAGGAGCAGTACTTC.

This CDR3 is CASSLVSQVNYGYTF. The CDR3 DNA is TGTGCCAGCAGCTTAGTTTCCCAGGTTAACTATGGCTACACCTTC. The chain links TRBV7-2 to TRBJ1-2; D gene unclear. The CDR3 is 15 residues long. V was clipped by 1 base and J by 1 base, with 10 bases between them. Germline values: CDR1 SGHTA, CDR2 FQGNSA.